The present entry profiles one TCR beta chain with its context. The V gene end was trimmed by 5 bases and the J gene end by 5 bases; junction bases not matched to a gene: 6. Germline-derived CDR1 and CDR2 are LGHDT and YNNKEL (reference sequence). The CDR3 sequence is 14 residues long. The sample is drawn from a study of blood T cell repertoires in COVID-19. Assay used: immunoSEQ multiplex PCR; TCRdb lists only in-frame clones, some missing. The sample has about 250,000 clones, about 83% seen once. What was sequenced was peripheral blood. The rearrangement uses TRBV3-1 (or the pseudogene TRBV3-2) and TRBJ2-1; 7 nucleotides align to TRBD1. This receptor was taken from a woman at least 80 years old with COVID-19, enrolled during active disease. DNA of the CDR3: TGTGCCAGCAGCACCCGGACAGGCAACAATGAGCAGTTCTTC. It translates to CASSTRTGNNEQFF.